Presented here are 2 T cell receptor beta chains from one specimen sequenced in a study of blood T cell repertoires in COVID-19. Using immunoSEQ multiplex PCR, the repertoire was profiled, and TCRdb retains in-frame clones only, with some absent. The sample yields approximately 280,000 clones, around nine tenths seen once. The sample taken for sequencing was peripheral blood. The source of these receptors is a woman aged 60-75 years with acute or convalescent COVID-19.

The chain recombines TRBV21-1 with TRBJ2-1; TRBD1 is the table's D call and was not checked against the DNA. TRBV21-1 is an annotated pseudogene. This CDR3 has 15 amino acids. CDR3: CASILMGRSYNEQFF. The CDR3 region has the DNA TGTGCCAGCATATTAATGGGCCGCTCCTACAATGAGCAGTTCTTC.

This chain uses TRBV5-1 with TRBJ1-1, with a weak D call TRBD1 (5 bases). The V and J ends lost 4 bases and 7 bases respectively, with 17 bases between them. There are 14 residues in the CDR3. The V gene's germline CDR1 is SGHRS and CDR2 YFSETQ. The CDR3 DNA sequence: TGCGCCAGCAGCAGGGGATGGGGATCTGATGAAGCTTTCTTT. Its translation: CASSRGWGSDEAFF.